The source of this TCR beta chain is a study of T cells in Graves' hyperthyroidism and ophthalmopathy. It was uncontrolled infection, other autoimmune disease, pregnancy or lactation that excluded patients. Amplification targeted TCR beta CDR3 regions from RNA transcripts. The primer set for the first-round RT-PCR of the TCR CDR3 was HTBI. TCRdb called the multiplex PCR reads again in MiXCR, with one record for every CDR3 protein. The sample records hundreds of thousands of distinct CDR3 sequences, around 15% being singletons. Trimming removed 4 bases from V and 11 bases from J, with 12 bases in between. Germline V gene sequence: CDR1 SEHNR, CDR2 FQNEAQ (reference sequence). This CDR3 comprises 12 residues.

This receptor was identified in a woman aged 18-30 years with Graves' hyperthyroidism. Input material: blood. The chain has TRBV7-9 and TRBJ1-5, with unresolved D. The CDR3 loop is CASSYPDGAQHF. The CDR3 coding sequence is TGTGCCAGCAGCTACCCCGATGGGGCCCAGCATTTT. Full variable domain (rest looked up from reference TRBV7-9 and TRBJ1-5): DTGVSQNPRHKITKRGQNVTFRCDPISEHNRLYWYRQTLGQGPEFLTYFQNEAQLEKSRLLSDRFSAERPKGSFSTLEIQRTEQGDSAMYLCASSYPDGAQHFGDGTRLSIL.